A selection of T cell receptor beta chains follows, all from one sample in a study of CD8+ T cells in alopecia areata. TCRdb's copy holds only in-frame clones and misses some; the assay was immunoSEQ multiplex PCR. This sample has about 190,000 clones, with 50% to 60% found just once. The sample in question was CD4+ T cells sorted from blood, obtained at week 4, from a patient treated with tofacitinib. All receptors come from a human donor with alopecia areata. Each CDR3 is given with its conserved first and last residue. D genes are given only for firm matches. Clone size appears in some rows only: once, few, many, or a class for an expanded clone.

J gene: TRBJ2-5
D gene: NA
clone size: once
V gene: TRBV2
CDR3 protein: CASLYEGTQYF
CDR3 DNA: TGTGCCAGCCTCTATGAGGGGACCCAGTACTTC

J gene: TRBJ2-7
D gene: NA
clone size: NA
V gene: TRBV29-1
CDR3 protein: CSAETGSEQYF
CDR3 DNA: TGCAGCGCCGAAACAGGGAGTGAGCAGTACTTC

J gene: TRBJ2-1
D gene: NA
clone size: NA
V gene: TRBV30
CDR3 protein: CACQGEQFF
CDR3 DNA: TGTGCCTGTCAGGGTGAGCAGTTCTTC

J gene: TRBJ2-2
D gene: NA
clone size: NA
V gene: TRBV4-2
CDR3 protein: CASSPSSWDNTGELFF
CDR3 DNA: TGTGCCAGCAGCCCGAGTTCCTGGGATAACACCGGGGAGCTGTTTTTT

J gene: TRBJ1-4
D gene: NA
clone size: few
V gene: TRBV7-9
CDR3 protein: CASSPGQNEKLFF
CDR3 DNA: TGTGCCAGCAGCCCCGGACAGAATGAAAAACTGTTTTTT

J gene: TRBJ1-1
D gene: NA
clone size: NA
V gene: TRBV28
CDR3 protein: CASSRRNTEAFF
CDR3 DNA: TGTGCCAGCAGTAGGAGGAACACTGAAGCTTTCTTT

J gene: TRBJ1-1
D gene: NA
clone size: NA
V gene: TRBV19
CDR3 protein: CASSLKQGPLEAFF
CDR3 DNA: TGTGCCAGTAGTCTGAAACAGGGTCCCCTTGAAGCTTTCTTT

J gene: TRBJ1-5
D gene: NA
clone size: NA
V gene: TRBV29-1
CDR3 protein: CSVGSNSNQPQHF
CDR3 DNA: TGCAGCGTTGGCAGTAATAGCAATCAGCCCCAGCATTTT

J gene: TRBJ1-2
D gene: NA
clone size: NA
V gene: TRBV30
CDR3 protein: CAWRPLSGIYGYTF
CDR3 DNA: TGTGCCTGGAGGCCCCTCTCAGGGATCTATGGCTACACCTTC

J gene: TRBJ1-2
D gene: NA
clone size: few
V gene: TRBV7-2
CDR3 protein: CASRDSGAEGYGYTF
CDR3 DNA: TGTGCCAGCAGAGACTCCGGGGCCGAGGGCTATGGCTACACCTTC

J gene: TRBJ2-1
D gene: NA
clone size: NA
V gene: TRBV1
CDR3 protein: CTRPKMREWSNEQFF
CDR3 DNA: TGCACCAGGCCTAAAATGAGGGAGTGGTCCAATGAGCAGTTCTTC

J gene: TRBJ2-2
D gene: NA
clone size: NA
V gene: TRBV7-6
CDR3 protein: CASSSTRRLTGELFF
CDR3 DNA: TGTGCCAGCAGCTCTACACGGAGGCTCACCGGGGAGCTGTTTTTT

J gene: TRBJ1-2
D gene: TRBD1
clone size: NA
V gene: TRBV27
CDR3 protein: CASRPTGGDGYTF
CDR3 DNA: TGTGCCAGCCGACCCACAGGGGGCGATGGCTACACCTTC

J gene: TRBJ1-1
D gene: NA
clone size: NA
V gene: TRBV30
CDR3 protein: CALRGGGLTEAFF
CDR3 DNA: TGTGCCCTCCGGGGAGGGGGGCTCACTGAAGCTTTCTTT

J gene: TRBJ2-1
D gene: TRBD2
clone size: NA
V gene: TRBV2
CDR3 protein: CASRTSGKNEQFF
CDR3 DNA: TGTGCCAGCCGGACTAGCGGAAAAAATGAGCAGTTCTTC

J gene: TRBJ2-7
D gene: NA
clone size: NA
V gene: TRBV29-1
CDR3 protein: CSVGQAAYEQYF
CDR3 DNA: TGCAGCGTTGGACAGGCCGCATACGAGCAGTACTTC

J gene: TRBJ1-2
D gene: TRBD1
clone size: NA
V gene: TRBV2
CDR3 protein: CASSRTGINYGYTF
CDR3 DNA: TGTGCCAGCAGCAGGACAGGGATTAACTATGGCTACACCTTC

J gene: TRBJ2-1
D gene: NA
clone size: NA
V gene: TRBV18
CDR3 protein: CASSRPGRQFF
CDR3 DNA: TGTGCCAGCTCACGGCCCGGGAGGCAGTTCTTC

J gene: TRBJ1-5
D gene: NA
clone size: NA
V gene: TRBV27
CDR3 protein: CATRVGVDQPQHF
CDR3 DNA: TGTGCCACCCGGGTCGGGGTGGATCAGCCCCAGCATTTT

J gene: TRBJ2-3
D gene: NA
clone size: NA
V gene: TRBV5-1
CDR3 protein: CASSLEQLTDTQYF
CDR3 DNA: TGCGCCAGCAGCTTGGAGCAATTGACAGATACGCAGTATTTT

J gene: TRBJ1-1
D gene: TRBD1
clone size: few
V gene: TRBV2
CDR3 protein: CASSRQGKNTEAFF
CDR3 DNA: TGTGCCAGCAGTCGACAGGGAAAGAACACTGAAGCTTTCTTT

J gene: TRBJ1-3
D gene: TRBD1
clone size: few
V gene: TRBV28
CDR3 protein: CASSRRTGWENTIYF
CDR3 DNA: TGTGCCAGCAGCCGTCGGACAGGGTGGGAAAACACCATATATTTT

J gene: TRBJ2-7
D gene: TRBD1
clone size: few
V gene: TRBV29-1
CDR3 protein: CSGQRQGTDEQYF
CDR3 DNA: TGCAGCGGCCAACGACAGGGGACGGACGAGCAGTACTTC

J gene: TRBJ2-1
D gene: NA
clone size: NA
V gene: TRBV4-2
CDR3 protein: CASSQGEGPGFYNEQFF
CDR3 DNA: TGTGCCAGCAGCCAGGGTGAGGGGCCCGGCTTCTACAATGAGCAGTTCTTC

J gene: TRBJ2-7
D gene: NA
clone size: NA
V gene: TRBV7-2
CDR3 protein: CASSLGVGEQYF
CDR3 DNA: TGTGCCAGCAGCTTAGGGGTGGGCGAGCAGTACTTC

J gene: TRBJ2-2
D gene: NA
clone size: NA
V gene: TRBV29-1
CDR3 protein: CSVSGTNTGELFF
CDR3 DNA: TGCAGCGTTTCGGGTACGAACACCGGGGAGCTGTTTTTT

J gene: TRBJ2-5
D gene: NA
clone size: NA
V gene: TRBV30
CDR3 protein: CAWSVGGASTQYF
CDR3 DNA: TGTGCCTGGAGTGTGGGCGGCGCCTCAACCCAGTACTTC

J gene: TRBJ2-2
D gene: TRBD2
clone size: NA
V gene: TRBV15
CDR3 protein: CATSSGTRHGELFF
CDR3 DNA: TGTGCCACCAGCAGTGGGACTAGACACGGGGAGCTGTTTTTT

J gene: TRBJ1-1
D gene: TRBD1
clone size: NA
V gene: TRBV4-1
CDR3 protein: CASSRPDRGRTEAFF
CDR3 DNA: TGCGCCAGCAGCCGACCAGACAGGGGGCGGACTGAAGCTTTCTTT

J gene: TRBJ1-2
D gene: NA
clone size: NA
V gene: TRBV5-6
CDR3 protein: CASSLRGGGYTF
CDR3 DNA: TGTGCCAGCAGCCTCCGGGGGGGTGGCTACACCTTC